The clone carrying this T cell receptor beta chain was observed many times. Its specificity is unknown. Noted time point: newly diagnosed GD, antithyroid drugs for less than 3 months. With RNA extracted from PBMCs as input, the TCR library was made. This record belongs to a study of regulatory T cells in long-lasting Graves disease. Study findings and constraints: There were preferences for TRBV28, TRBJ1-2 and TRBJ2-5 in persistent disease. The number of shared public clonotypes was higher in persistent patients (around 2,500) than new patients (approximately 1,000).

V lost 6 bases and J lost 5, with 19 bases in between. This CDR3 has 15 amino acids. CDR1 and CDR2 (germline): LGHDT, YNNKEL (reference sequence). According to the study, TCR beta libraries were built with iRepertoire HTBI primers and CDR3-region Arm-PCR. One entry per CDR3 protein results from TCRdb running MiXCR on the multiplex PCR reads. The sample records about 450,000 distinct CDR3 sequences, around 15% being singletons. These same data were also listed under a study on T cells in Graves' hyperthyroidism and ophthalmopathy.

The starting material was peripheral blood mononuclear cells (PBMCs), obtained at new diagnosis, from a patient treated with antithyroid drugs. This TCR came from a woman aged 45-59 years with Graves disease. This chain connects TRBV3-1 to TRBJ2-5; D is perhaps TRBD1 (6 bases). CDR3: CASRQRDTLGETQYF. The CDR3 DNA follows: TGTGCCAGCAGGCAAAGGGACACCCTAGGCGAGACCCAGTACTTC.